This T cell receptor beta chain was obtained from a study of molecular identifiers for immune sequencing clone quantification. It was with previously described methods and listed TCR primers that bulk TCR libraries were made. TCRdb analysed the PCR reads with MiXCR anew, one entry per CDR3 protein. The table shows about 510,000 distinct CDR3 sequences, with 20% to 25% occurring only once. Sorted naive CD8 T cells, roughly 19,000 to 1,100,000, were sequenced from 10%, 30% or 50% RNA. Of note for this clonotype: Its antigen is as yet unknown.

Study-wide points: In CMV-specific effectors, clones above 20 copies held over 99% of molecules; naive, under 1%.

The germline V gene has CDR1 LNHDA and CDR2 SQIVND (reference sequence). The ends lost 3 bases at V and 1 base at J; junction bases unmatched: 7. This CDR3 has 16 residues. This sequence was found in a human donor in good health. Some libraries in this study had Jurkat cell RNA spiked in. Sample: naive CD8+ T cells from blood, with Jurkat cell RNA spiked in. The subset here: FACS-sorted CD8+CD4-CCR7+CD45RA+ naive T cells. The chain employs TRBV19 and TRBJ2-5, with 8 bases fitting TRBD1. CDR3 sequence reads: CASSIYSGTGQETQYF. The CDR3 DNA reads as TGTGCCAGTAGTATTTACTCCGGGACAGGCCAAGAGACCCAGTACTTC.